The next 17 T cell receptor beta chains were all read from a single sample in a study of T-cell memory formation after mild COVID-19. TCRdb fed the 5' RACE reads into MiXCR, producing one record per CDR3 protein. The data contain a few hundred thousand distinct CDR3 sequences, 15% to 20% of them seen just once; the ten biggest clones take up 22%. Material for sequencing was PBMCs or a T cell subset sorted from them (not recorded which). The source of these receptors is a man younger than 30 who had mild COVID-19 (a few samples of this study predate the infection). Cell type and time point are not known.

This chain uses TRBV29-1 with TRBJ2-5, with 8 bases identical to TRBD2. Germline V lookup: CDR1 SQVTM, CDR2 ANQGSEA. The CDR3 consists of 18 residues. J was trimmed by 5 bases and V by 3 bases; bases with no gene match: 20. CDR3 in DNA: TGCAGCGTTGAGTACGGTGGTAAACCCGGACTAGCCGATGAGACCCAGTACTTC. It specifies CSVEYGGKPGLADETQYF.

Turning to this clonotype: A much more abundant neighbour one base away suggests this may be a read error. This rearrangement joins TRBV6-2 or TRBV6-3 to TRBJ1-2; weak D call: TRBD1 (6 bases). The CDR3 extends over 13 amino acids. Germline V lookup: CDR1 MNHEY, CDR2 SVGEGT. The V end lost 6 bases, the J end lost 3 bases, and 11 bases lay between the germline ends. The chain's CDR3 is CASSPDSDYGYTF. DNA of the CDR3: TGTGCCAGCAGCCCGGACAGTGACTATGGCTACACCTTC.

V usage is TRBV7-3 and J usage is TRBJ2-6; D ambiguous. V lost 8 bases to trimming and J lost 0 bases, with 11 bases between them. This CDR3 spans 15 amino acids. CDR1 and CDR2 from the germline V gene are SGHTA and FQGTGA. CDR3 sequence (DNA): TGTGCCAGCGGCTCTCGAAACTCTGGGGCCAACGTCCTGACTTTC. This sequence encodes CASGSRNSGANVLTF.

This clonotype was counted a few times. J is TRBJ1-5 and V is TRBV4-2, with unresolved D. Trimming removed 0 bases at V and 4 bases at J, with 19 bases between. In germline, CDR1 is LGHNA, CDR2 YNFKEQ. The CDR3 has 18 residues. The CDR3 is CASSQDERAGEPNQPQHF. The CDR3 coding sequence is TGTGCCAGCAGCCAAGATGAGAGGGCGGGCGAGCCTAATCAGCCCCAGCATTTT.

The genes are TRBV27 and TRBJ1-2; 9 nucleotides line up with TRBD1. After removal of 5 bases from V and 4 bases from J, the junction contained 11 bases not matched to a gene. Germline assignment: CDR1 MNHEY and CDR2 SMNVEV (reference sequence). CDR3 length equals 16 residues. CDR3 amino acids: CASSALTGGLSYGYTF. CDR3 nucleotides: TGTGCCAGCAGTGCATTAACAGGGGGCCTCAGCTATGGCTACACCTTC.

This clonotype turned up a few times. This sequence joins TRBV6-6 and TRBJ2-7, with D tentatively TRBD2 (6 bases). Germline V lookup: CDR1 MNHNY, CDR2 SVGAGI (reference sequence). The CDR3 totals 13 residues. V was clipped by 5 bases and J by 4 bases, with 12 bases between them. CDR3 nucleotides: TGTGCCAGCAGTACCCTCGGGAGTTACGAGCAGTACGTC. Translated, it gives CASSTLGSYEQYV.

The genes are TRBV4-1 and TRBJ2-7; tentative D call: TRBD1 (6 bases). The V end lost 4 bases, the J end lost 0 bases, and 13 bases lay between the germline ends. This CDR3 spans 15 amino acids. The germline CDR1 and CDR2 sequences are MGHRA and YSYEKL. The CDR3 coding sequence is TGCGCCAGCAGCCCACAACAGGGTAGCTCCTACGAGCAGTACGTC. Translated: CASSPQQGSSYEQYV.

The sample holds a few counts of this clonotype. The rearrangement uses TRBV20-1 and TRBJ2-7; tentative D call: TRBD2 (6 bases). V was clipped by 0 bases and J by 0 bases, with 9 bases between them. This CDR3 is built from 14 residues. In germline, CDR1 is DFQATT, CDR2 SNEGSKA (reference sequence). DNA of the CDR3: TGCAGTGCTAGAGATGGAGGGAACTCCTACGAGCAGTACTTC. Translated: CSARDGGNSYEQYF.

A few counts support this clonotype. The rearrangement joins TRBV6-2 or TRBV6-3 to TRBJ2-5, with D perhaps TRBD1 or TRBD2 (6 bases each). V dropped 5 bases and J dropped 5 bases, with 15 bases sitting between them. This CDR3 contains 14 residues. Germline V lookup: CDR1 MNHEY, CDR2 SVGEGT. The CDR3 region is CASSLAWRGETQYF. The CDR3 region has the DNA TGTGCCAGCAGTCTAGCGTGGAGGGGGGAGACCCAGTACTTC.

The genes are TRBV7-9 and TRBJ1-5; no reliable D call. V lost 4 bases and J lost 4, with 11 bases in between. This CDR3 contains 14 residues. Germline CDR1 SEHNR, CDR2 FQNEAQ (reference sequence). The CDR3 spells CASSSLFFNQPQHF. For the CDR3, the DNA is TGTGCCAGCAGCTCGCTCTTTTTTAATCAGCCCCAGCATTTT.

The chain is built from TRBV5-1 and TRBJ1-1, with D perhaps TRBD1 (5 bases). CDR3 length: 13 amino acids. V was cut by 5 bases and J by 4 bases, with 12 bases left in between. Germline CDR1 SGHRS, CDR2 YFSETQ. CDR3 nucleotide sequence: TGCGCCAGCAGGGAGGGGTCGGCCACTGAAGCTTTCTTT. Protein: CASREGSATEAFF.

In its sample, this clonotype was seen a few times. This CDR3 reads CATRGDRSTDTQYF. As DNA, the CDR3 is TGTGCCACCAGGGGGGACAGGAGCACAGATACGCAGTATTTT. The chain is built from TRBV24-1 and TRBJ2-3; TRBD1 aligns across 8 bases. The CDR3 sequence is 14 residues long. Germline V gene lookup returns CDR1 KGHDR and CDR2 SFDVKD. The ends lost 7 bases at V and 0 bases at J; junction bases unmatched: 2.

In its sample, this clonotype was seen a few times. J is TRBJ2-2 and V is TRBV12-3 or TRBV12-4; 7 nucleotides agree with TRBD1. The trim removed 5 bases at V and 6 bases at J, leaving 3 bases unmatched. This CDR3 region has 13 residues. The DNA for the CDR3 is TGTGCCAGCAGTATTACAGGGGCCGGGGAGCTGTTTTTT. This gives the protein CASSITGAGELFF.

CDR3: CASSESTPASYQETQYF. Written as DNA, the CDR3 is TGCGCCAGCAGTGAGTCGACTCCGGCCAGCTACCAAGAGACCCAGTACTTC. This chain joins TRBV10-1 and TRBJ2-5; D is ambiguous. Germline CDR1 WNHNN, CDR2 SYGVQD (reference sequence). Trimming stripped 0 bases from V and 0 bases from J, with 14 bases between. This CDR3 has 17 amino acids.

This clonotype was counted between two and nine times. The chain couples TRBV7-3 to TRBJ2-2; perhaps TRBD1 as D (6 bases). The CDR3 is 12 residues long. Per germline, CDR1 SGHTA and CDR2 FQGTGA. V was cut by 10 bases and J by 1 base, with 7 bases left in between. The CDR3 here is CATGVNTGELFF. In DNA form, the CDR3 reads TGTGCCACAGGGGTGAACACCGGGGAGCTGTTTTTT. The whole variable domain, remainder taken from reference TRBV7-3 and TRBJ2-2, is GAGVSQTPSNKVTEKGKYVELRCDPISGHTALYWYRQSLGQGPEFLIYFQGTGAADDSGLPNDRFFAVRPEGSVSTLKIQRTERGDSAVYLCATGVNTGELFFGEGSRLTVL.

The table lists this clonotype with a few counts. CDR3 nucleotide sequence: TGTGCCAGCTCCGGGGGAACGGTCAATCAGCCCCAGCATTTT. Its translation: CASSGGTVNQPQHF. This sequence joins TRBV7-2 and TRBJ1-5; a possible D gene is TRBD1 (5 bases). The CDR3 has 14 amino acids. The ends were cut back, 8 bases at V and 3 bases at J, with 14 bases in the middle. Per germline, CDR1 SGHTA and CDR2 FQGNSA.

This chain connects TRBV9 to TRBJ2-2; no definite D call. CDR1 is SGDLS, CDR2 YYNGEE, per germline. V shed 0 bases and J shed 2 bases, with 8 bases lying between them. The length of the CDR3 is 15 residues. The CDR3: CASSVGGDNTGELFF. The CDR3 DNA reads as TGTGCCAGCAGCGTAGGCGGTGACAACACCGGGGAGCTGTTTTTT.